This record concerns one T cell receptor (beta chain) sequence. Its antigen remains unidentified. The sample comes from a study of blood T cells in healthy people across ages. Then a second PCR, running roughly 7 to 11 cycles, was carried out with a sample-barcoded 5' primer and a J-beta primer mix. Sequencing yielded, for each sample, at least 2.5 million paired-end reads carrying CDR3. TCRdb analysed the 5' RACE reads with MiXCR anew, one entry per CDR3 protein. The profile covers 1.5 million to 2 million distinct CDR3 sequences, with just under 50% appearing a single time and 2.1% taken by the ten largest. Study results and limitations: Roughly linear age-related decline in beta diversity appeared, significant by age about 40.

The sequence derives from a woman in her thirties or forties in good health. Material for sequencing was blood.

This CDR3 is CASSPRVRDRSYEQYF. The CDR3 DNA is TGTGCCAGCAGTCCGAGGGTACGCGACCGCTCCTACGAGCAGTACTTC. The chain recombines TRBV7-6 with TRBJ2-7, with D possibly matching TRBD2 (5 bases). Germline-derived CDR1 and CDR2 are SGHVS and FNYEAQ. The CDR3 covers 16 residues. Trimming left V 6 bases short and J 0 bases short, with 18 bases between.